This T cell receptor (beta chain) was documented in a study of response to subunit inactivated influenza vaccine. Overall study results and limits: The authors offered the suggestion that each seasonal influenza vaccination recruits few new T cells.

As concerns this clonotype: Its antigen remains unidentified. The germline gene is not matched at one end of the junction; a read error may be the cause.

The V gene's germline CDR1 is MGHRA and CDR2 YSYEKL. This CDR3 region has 13 residues. TCRdb reanalysed the RT-PCR reads using MiXCR and keeps one entry per CDR3 protein. The table lists under 750,000 distinct CDR3 sequences, roughly 12% of them singletons. The sequencing used PBMCs from blood, collected on the day of vaccination. The V and J genes are TRBV4-1 and TRBJ2-7; D is ambiguous. The source is a man aged 50-59 years who received an inactivated influenza vaccine. CDR3 sequence (DNA): TGCGCCAGCAGCCAAAGTTACGGTCAGCCGTTGGACTTC. Translating gives CASSQSYGQPLDF.